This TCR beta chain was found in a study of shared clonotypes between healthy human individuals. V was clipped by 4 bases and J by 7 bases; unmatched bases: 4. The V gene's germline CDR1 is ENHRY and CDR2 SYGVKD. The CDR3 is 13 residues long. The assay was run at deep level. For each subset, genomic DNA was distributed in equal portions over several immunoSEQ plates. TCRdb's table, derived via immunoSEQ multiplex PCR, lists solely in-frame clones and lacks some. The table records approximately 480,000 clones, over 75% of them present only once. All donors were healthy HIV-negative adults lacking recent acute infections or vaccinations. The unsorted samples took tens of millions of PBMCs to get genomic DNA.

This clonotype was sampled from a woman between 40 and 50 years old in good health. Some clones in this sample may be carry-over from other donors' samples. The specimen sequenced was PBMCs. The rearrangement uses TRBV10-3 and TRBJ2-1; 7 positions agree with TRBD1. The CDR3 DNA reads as TGTGCCATCAGTGCAGTCAGGGGGAATGAGCAGTTCTTC. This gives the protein CAISAVRGNEQFF.